This T cell receptor (beta chain) was sequenced in a study of blood T cell repertoires in COVID-19. At the level of the study: Both acute and convalescent COVID-19 samples were obtained from the United States, Italy and Spain. In each case, the material was cDNA or gDNA derived from T cells, B-cell-depleted T cells, or PBMCs.

V shed 1 base and J shed 0 bases, with 8 bases lying between them. Germline CDR1 and CDR2: SGHNT and YYREEE (reference sequence). The CDR3 is 16 amino acids. As originally analysed: For nucleated cells, counts were estimated from reference gene primer amplification. Sequencing used immunoSEQ multiplex PCR; TCRdb keeps in-frame clones, though not all of them. The V and J calls and the clone size are those of that table, but D and trimming were determined from the DNA. The table lists approximately 180,000 clones, more than 75% of them singletons. This clone was counted a single time. The rearrangement uses TRBV5-4 and TRBJ1-6; D not certain. The sequence was collected from a man in his forties with active or convalescent COVID-19. The material sequenced was peripheral blood. CDR3: CASSLFRGSYNSPLHF. Here the CDR3 DNA reads TGTGCCAGCAGCTTGTTTCGGGGCTCCTATAATTCACCCCTCCACTTT.